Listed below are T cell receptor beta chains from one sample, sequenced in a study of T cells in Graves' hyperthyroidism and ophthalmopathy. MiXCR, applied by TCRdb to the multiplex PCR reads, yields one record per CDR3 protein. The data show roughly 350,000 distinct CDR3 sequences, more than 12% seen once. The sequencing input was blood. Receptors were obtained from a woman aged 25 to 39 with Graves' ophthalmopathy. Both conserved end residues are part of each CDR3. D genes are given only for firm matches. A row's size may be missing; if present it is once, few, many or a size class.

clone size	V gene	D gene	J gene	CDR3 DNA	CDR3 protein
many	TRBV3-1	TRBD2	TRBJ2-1	TGTGCCAGCACCCGGACTAGCGGGGCGGCTGAGCAGTTCTTC	CASTRTSGAAEQFF
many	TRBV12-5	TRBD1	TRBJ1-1	TGTGCTAGTGGTTCGCCGGACAGGGGAACTGAAGCTTTCTTT	CASGSPDRGTEAFF
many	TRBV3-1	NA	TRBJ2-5	TGTGCCAGCAGCCAAGGACGGAACCAAGAGACCCAGTACTTC	CASSQGRNQETQYF
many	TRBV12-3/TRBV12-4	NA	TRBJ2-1	TGTGCCAGCAGTTTCTACAGGCCACAGCAGTATGAGCAGTTCTTC	CASSFYRPQQYEQFF
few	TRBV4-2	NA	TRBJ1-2	TGTGCCAGCAGCCAAAACAGGGATTCTGATGGCTACACCTTC	CASSQNRDSDGYTF
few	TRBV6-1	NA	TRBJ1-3	TGTGCCAGCAGTGAAATCGTGAGTTACTCTGGAAACACCATATATTTT	CASSEIVSYSGNTIYF
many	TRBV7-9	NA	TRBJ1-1	TGTGCCAGCAGCTTCGGGGCAGGGGAAATGACTGAAGCTTTCTTT	CASSFGAGEMTEAFF
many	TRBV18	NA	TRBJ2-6	TGTGCCAGCTCGGGACTCAGCTCTTCTGGGGCCAACGTCCTGACTTTC	CASSGLSSSGANVLTF
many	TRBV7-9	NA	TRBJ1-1	TGTGCCAGCAGCTTACCCCTGAGTGACACTGAAGCTTTCTTT	CASSLPLSDTEAFF
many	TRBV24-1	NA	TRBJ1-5	TGTGCCACCAGTGACCCGACAGCCGCGGGGTATAGCAATCAGCCCCAGCATTTT	CATSDPTAAGYSNQPQHF
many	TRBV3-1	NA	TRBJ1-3	TGTGCCAGCAGCCAAGACAGGGCAAGCCTACTGGGAAACACCATATATTTT	CASSQDRASLLGNTIYF
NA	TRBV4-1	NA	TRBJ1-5	TGCGCCAGCAGCCAAGCTAGGGACCCCGGGGGGAAACTACGTAATCAGCCCCAGCATTTT	CASSQARDPGGKLRNQPQHF
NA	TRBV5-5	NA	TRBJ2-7	TGTGCCAGCAGCTTCAGCCAGGGTCTCTACGAGCAGTACTTC	CASSFSQGLYEQYF
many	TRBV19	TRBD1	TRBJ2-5	TGTGCCAGTAGTCATCAGGGGACAGAACGAGGAGAGACCCAGTACTTC	CASSHQGTERGETQYF
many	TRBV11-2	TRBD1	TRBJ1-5	TGTGCCAGCAGCTCCCCTTCCGGGACAGGGGGTTTTAGCAATCAGCCCCAGCATTTT	CASSSPSGTGGFSNQPQHF
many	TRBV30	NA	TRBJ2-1	TGTGCCCGGAGTGTGGTAAATGGCCTTGATGAGCAGTTCTTC	CARSVVNGLDEQFF
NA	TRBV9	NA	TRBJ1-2	TGTGCCAGCAGCGGATTCTCCCTCTATGGCTACACCTTC	CASSGFSLYGYTF
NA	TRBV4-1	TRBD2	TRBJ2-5	TGCGCCAGCAGCCACCACCTAGCGGGCGAAGAGACCCAGTACTTC	CASSHHLAGEETQYF
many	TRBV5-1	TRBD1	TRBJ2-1	TGCGCCAGCAGCGTACAGGGGTATGAGCAGTTCTTC	CASSVQGYEQFF
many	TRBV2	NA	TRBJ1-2	TGTGCCGACCGGGACGTTAGGGCCAATGGCTACACCTTC	CADRDVRANGYTF
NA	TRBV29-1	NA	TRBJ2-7	TGCAGCGTTGACGCTAGGGGATCCTACGAGCAGTACTTC	CSVDARGSYEQYF
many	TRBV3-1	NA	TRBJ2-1	TGTGCCAGCAGCCAAAAGCGGAACAATGAGCAGTTCTTC	CASSQKRNNEQFF
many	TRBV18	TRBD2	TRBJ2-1	TGTGCCAGCTCACCGGAACTAGCGGGGATAACCTACAATGAGCAGTTCTTC	CASSPELAGITYNEQFF
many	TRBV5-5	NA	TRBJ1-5	TGTGCCAGCAGCCCAGGTGTGGAGGGAAGTTCCTATCAGCCCCAGCATTTT	CASSPGVEGSSYQPQHF
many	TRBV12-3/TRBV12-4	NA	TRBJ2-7	TGTGCCAGCAGTTTTGGTCCCTACGAGCAGTACTTC	CASSFGPYEQYF
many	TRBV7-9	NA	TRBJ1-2	TGTGCCAGCATCTTAATACAACCCCCAGGGGCTGGCTACACCTTC	CASILIQPPGAGYTF
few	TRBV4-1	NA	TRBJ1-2	TGCGCCAGCAGCGAAGGGGACCCTAGGGGCTACACCTTC	CASSEGDPRGYTF
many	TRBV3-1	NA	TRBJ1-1	TGTGCCAGCAGCCACCGGCCCGGAGGGGACACTGAAGCTTTCTTT	CASSHRPGGDTEAFF
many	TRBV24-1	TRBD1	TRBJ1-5	TGTGCCACCAGTCCCGGGACAGGGACGCCCCAGCATTTT	CATSPGTGTPQHF
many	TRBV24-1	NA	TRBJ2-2	TGTGCCACCAGTGACCCGACAGAACTGGCGAACACCGGGGAGCTGTTTTTT	CATSDPTELANTGELFF
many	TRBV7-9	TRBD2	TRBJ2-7	TGTGCCAGCAGCTTTGGGGCCGGGGGGTCCTACGAGCAGTACTTC	CASSFGAGGSYEQYF
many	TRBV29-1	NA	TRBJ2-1	TGCAGCGTTCTGGTCCGATTCAATGAGCAGTTCTTC	CSVLVRFNEQFF
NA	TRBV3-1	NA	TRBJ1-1	TGTGCCAGCAAAACAGGGACGAACACTGAAGCTTTCTTT	CASKTGTNTEAFF
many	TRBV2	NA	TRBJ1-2	TGTGCCAGCGTTGTAGGAGGCTACACCTTC	CASVVGGYTF
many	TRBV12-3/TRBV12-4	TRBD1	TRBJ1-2	TGTGCCAGCAGACACAGGGGCGAAAACTATGGCTACACCTTC	CASRHRGENYGYTF
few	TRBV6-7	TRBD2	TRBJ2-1	TGTGCCAGCAGTTTCACGGCGGGGGGGCCGAATCAGCAGTTCTTC	CASSFTAGGPNQQFF
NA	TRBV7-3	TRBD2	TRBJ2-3	TGTGCCAGCAGCCTAGCGGGAGGTAACACAGATACGCAGTATTTT	CASSLAGGNTDTQYF